This section outlines one T cell receptor beta chain sequence together with its context. One end of the junction is discordant with germline, which a read error may explain. CDR1 and CDR2 (germline): SSHAT, FNYEAQ (reference sequence). This CDR3 contains 14 residues. Methods used by the authors: The assay estimated nucleated cells by amplifying reference gene primers. This table comes from immunoSEQ multiplex PCR, and its TCRdb copy is limited to in-frame clones, with some not included. The DNA was the basis for D and trimming; V, J and clone size are from that table. Of 75,000 or so clones detected, 70% to 90% appear once; the ten largest clones hold approximately 30%. The sample is drawn from a study of blood T cell repertoires in COVID-19. The wider study: Specimens from acute and convalescent COVID-19 originated in the United States, Italy and Spain. Sample material is recorded as cDNA or gDNA derived from T cells, B-cell-depleted T cells, or PBMCs.

The chain links TRBV7-7 to TRBJ2-5; D possibly corresponds to TRBD1 (6 bases). The sample taken for sequencing was peripheral blood. The clonotype comes from a man aged 50 or older with acute or convalescent COVID-19. CDR3 coding DNA: TGTGCTAGCAGCCCCGGACAGATCCAAGAGACCCAGTACTTC. Its translation: CASSPGQIQETQYF.